A selection of T cell receptor beta chains follows, all from one sample in a study of Graves' ophthalmopathy and Graves' hyperthyroidism. Each CDR3 protein gets one entry after TCRdb re-called the multiplex PCR reads with MiXCR. The sample records over a million distinct CDR3 sequences, roughly 35% being singletons. The sequencing sample was made of peripheral blood or thyroid tissue (not recorded which). These receptors originate from an adult man with Graves' hyperthyroidism. Both conserved end residues are part of each CDR3. D genes are given only for firm matches. The size entry is marked missing in some rows and otherwise reads once, few, many or a size class.

many	TRBJ1-1	TRBV19	.	CASSRPTNTEAFF	TGTGCCAGTAGTAGGCCCACGAACACTGAAGCTTTCTTT
few	TRBJ1-6	TRBV6-5	TRBD1	CASTRIGTGSFSYNSPLHF	TGTGCCAGCACAAGAATCGGGACAGGATCCTTCTCCTATAATTCACCCCTCCACTTT
.	TRBJ2-6	TRBV12-3/TRBV12-4	TRBD1	CASRRDRAFTGANVLTF	TGTGCCAGCAGACGGGACAGGGCGTTTACTGGGGCCAACGTCCTGACTTTC
.	TRBJ1-1	TRBV12-3/TRBV12-4	TRBD1	CASRGGTGGEIYTEAFF	TGTGCCAGCAGGGGGGGGACAGGGGGCGAGATTTACACTGAAGCTTTCTTT
.	TRBJ1-5	TRBV20-1	TRBD1	CSASRQGFSNQPQHF	TGCAGTGCTAGCAGACAGGGGTTTAGCAATCAGCCCCAGCATTTT
once	TRBJ2-2	TRBV25-1	.	CASSDLLATGELFF	TGTGCCAGCAGTGATCTACTAGCTACCGGGGAGCTGTTTTTT
.	TRBJ1-1	TRBV15	TRBD1	CATSRVAGTANTEAFF	TGTGCCACCAGCAGAGTGGCAGGGACAGCCAACACTGAAGCTTTCTTT
many	TRBJ1-5	TRBV2	.	CASSEEHTLKPQHF	TGTGCCAGCAGTGAGGAGCATACACTCAAGCCCCAGCATTTT
many	TRBJ2-5	TRBV12-3/TRBV12-4	.	CASSLSPRDTEQETQYF	TGTGCCAGCAGTTTATCACCACGGGACACCGAACAAGAGACCCAGTACTTC
few	TRBJ1-1	TRBV10-2	TRBD1	CASRDRGLGTEAFF	TGCGCCTCCCGGGACAGGGGGCTGGGCACTGAAGCTTTCTTT
many	TRBJ2-5	TRBV7-9	TRBD2	CASSLGSGGGASETQYF	TGTGCCAGCAGCTTAGGTTCTGGCGGGGGGGCCTCGGAGACCCAGTACTTC
few	TRBJ2-7	TRBV19	.	CASSIEHRFYEQYF	TGTGCCAGTAGTATAGAACACAGATTCTACGAGCAGTACTTC
few	TRBJ2-7	TRBV15	.	CATSKSAALSYEQYF	TGTGCCACCAGCAAATCTGCGGCTTTATCCTACGAGCAGTACTTC
.	TRBJ2-6	TRBV12-3/TRBV12-4	.	CASRSDISGANVLTF	TGTGCCAGCAGATCAGACATTTCTGGGGCCAACGTCCTGACTTTC
many	TRBJ2-6	TRBV29-1	.	CSVEGPGANVLTF	TGCAGCGTTGAAGGCCCCGGAGCCAACGTCCTGACTTTC
many	TRBJ2-7	TRBV20-1	.	CSARATNSYEQYF	TGCAGTGCTAGGGCTACAAACTCCTACGAGCAGTACTTC
many	TRBJ1-2	TRBV7-2	.	CASSLRRAEYGYTF	TGTGCCAGCAGCCTTAGAAGGGCAGAGTATGGCTACACCTTC
many	TRBJ2-5	TRBV12-3/TRBV12-4	.	CASRAGQSETQYF	TGTGCCAGCAGGGCGGGTCAGTCGGAGACCCAGTACTTC
.	TRBJ2-6	TRBV7-6	TRBD1	CASSFPPGQGSGANVLTF	TGTGCCAGCAGCTTTCCCCCGGGACAGGGCTCTGGGGCCAACGTCCTGACTTTC
many	TRBJ2-7	TRBV2	TRBD2	CASSGVAGPYEQYF	TGTGCCAGCAGTGGGGTAGCGGGGCCCTACGAGCAGTACTTC
many	TRBJ2-6	TRBV15	.	CATSRVNGAGANVLTF	TGTGCCACCAGCAGAGTGAATGGGGCTGGGGCCAACGTCCTGACTTTC
.	TRBJ1-4	TRBV5-1	TRBD1	CASRSGTAYEKLFF	TGCGCCAGCAGATCGGGGACAGCCTATGAAAAACTGTTTTTT
.	TRBJ1-5	TRBV15	TRBD1	CASRGGQWVYSNQPQHF	TGTGCCAGCAGGGGGGGACAGTGGGTCTATAGCAATCAGCCCCAGCATTTT
.	TRBJ2-7	TRBV12-3/TRBV12-4	.	CASSYTNF	TGTGCCAGCAGTTACACGAACTTC
few	TRBJ1-5	TRBV4-3	.	CASSQVADSNQPQHF	TGCGCCAGCAGCCAAGTCGCAGATAGCAATCAGCCCCAGCATTTT
few	TRBJ2-7	TRBV12-3/TRBV12-4	TRBD2	CASSFGLAGASEQYF	TGTGCCAGCAGCTTCGGACTAGCGGGAGCTAGTGAGCAGTACTTC
.	TRBJ2-3	TRBV11-2	TRBD2	CASSSLASDTQYF	TGTGCCAGCAGCTCACTAGCGTCAGATACGCAGTATTTT